The 11 T cell receptor beta chains presented below share a single source sample, sequenced in a study of regulatory T cells in long-lasting Graves disease. Investigators prepared the TCR beta libraries by applying iRepertoire HTBI primers and Arm-PCR of CDR3 regions. TCRdb itself ran the multiplex PCR reads through MiXCR, one entry per CDR3 protein. The data contain about 610,000 distinct CDR3 sequences, roughly 16% of them singletons. Time point: newly diagnosed GD, antithyroid drugs for less than 3 months. TCR sequences were obtained from RNA taken from PBMCs. These data also formed part of another study, on T cells in Graves' hyperthyroidism and ophthalmopathy.

Here the sequenced sample was peripheral blood mononuclear cells (PBMCs), taken at new diagnosis, from a patient treated with antithyroid drugs. The source of these receptors is a man younger than 35 with Graves disease.

This clonotype occurred many times. The chain joins TRBV9 to TRBJ1-1; D not resolved. The CDR3 is 13 amino acids. Deletions cut 0 bases from V and 6 bases from J, with 9 bases between. Looked up from germline, CDR1 is SGDLS and CDR2 is YYNGEE. CDR3 loop: CASSVAGVAEAFF. CDR3 nucleotides: TGTGCCAGCAGCGTAGCCGGGGTGGCTGAAGCTTTCTTT.

This clonotype was seen only a few times. This chain connects TRBV3-1 to TRBJ2-6; D not resolved. CDR1 is LGHDT, CDR2 YNNKEL, per germline (reference sequence). V shed 4 bases and J shed 0 bases, with 7 bases lying between them. CDR3 size: 15 residues. CDR3 sequence: CASSPLHSGANVLTF. The CDR3 DNA is TGTGCCAGCAGCCCCCTCCACTCTGGGGCCAACGTCCTGACTTTC.

The rearrangement joins TRBV5-1 to TRBJ2-5; possible D gene TRBD2, 5 bases. Germline V gene sequence: CDR1 SGHRS, CDR2 YFSETQ. Deletions cut 3 bases from V and 1 base from J, with 16 bases between. The CDR3 is made up of 16 amino acids. The CDR3 nucleotides are TGCGCCAGCAGCTCCCATAGCGCCCAAGCCCAAGAGACCCAGTACTTC. It codes for CASSSHSAQAQETQYF. Using reference TRBV5-1 and TRBJ2-5 for the parts outside the CDR3, the full variable domain is KAGVTQTPRYLIKTRGQQVTLSCSPISGHRSVSWYQQTPGQGLQFLFEYFSETQRNKGNFPGRFSGRQFSNSRSEMNVSTLELGDSALYLCASSSHSAQAQETQYFGPGTRLLVL.

The chain combines TRBV5-4 with TRBJ2-7; 11 bases are a match to TRBD2. The germline CDR1 and CDR2 sequences are SGHNT and YYREEE (reference sequence). Trimming at V came to 0 bases and at J to 7 bases, leaving 12 bases not matched to a gene. This CDR3 contains 17 residues. The DNA of the CDR3 is TGTGCCAGCAGCTTGGCCAGCATAGCGGGAGGGCCGCGAGAGCAGTACTTC. It yields the protein CASSLASIAGGPREQYF.

This clonotype was counted ten times or more. The V call is TRBV28, the J call TRBJ1-1; D not resolved. V lost 6 bases to trimming and J lost 0 bases, with 14 bases between them. Germline CDR1 reads MDHEN; CDR2 reads SYDVKM. The CDR3 length is 15 residues. The CDR3 region has the DNA TGTGCCAGCAGAGATTCGGCGGCTATGAACACTGAAGCTTTCTTT. This codes for CASRDSAAMNTEAFF.

This clonotype has a handful of counts. This chain uses TRBV29-1 with TRBJ2-2, with D perhaps given as TRBD1 or TRBD2 (7 bases each). This CDR3 has 17 residues. CDR1 and CDR2 (germline): SQVTM, ANQGSEA. Trimming cost V 4 bases and J 6 bases, with 24 bases left between them. The CDR3 bases are TGCAGCGTTGTCCCCCAGGGGGGGGTGGACAGTCCCGGGGAGCTGTTTTTT. This encodes CSVVPQGGVDSPGELFF.

The chain links TRBV12-3 or TRBV12-4 to TRBJ2-1, with 9 bases lining up with TRBD2. Unmatched junction bases numbered 13, after V lost 5 bases and J lost 8 bases. The CDR3 consists of 16 residues. The CDR3 reads CASSDPKREVNDEQFF. The CDR3 coding sequence is TGTGCCAGCAGTGATCCCAAGCGGGAGGTAAACGATGAGCAGTTCTTC.

This clonotype has just a few counts. The genes are TRBV10-3 and TRBJ1-5; perhaps TRBD1 as D (5 bases). The CDR3 is 15 amino acids. CDR1 and CDR2 from the germline V gene are ENHRY and SYGVKD. The V end was cut by 2 bases, the J end by 4 bases, with 12 bases between. The CDR3 bases are TGTGCCATCAGTGAGGGGAGGGGAGGGAATCAGCCCCAGCATTTT. Protein product: CAISEGRGGNQPQHF.

The table lists this clonotype with many counts. The rearrangement links TRBV2 to TRBJ1-1; D gene unclear. Germline V gene sequence: CDR1 SNHLY, CDR2 FYNNEI. V was shortened by 1 base and J by 4 bases, with 7 bases between the two germline ends. This CDR3 has 13 amino acids. The CDR3 here is CASSEGTSTEAFF. Written as DNA, the CDR3 is TGTGCCAGCAGTGAAGGGACGAGCACTGAAGCTTTCTTT.

The chain combines TRBV6-1 with TRBJ1-3; no clear D. The CDR3 covers 14 residues. The V end was cut by 7 bases, the J end by 0 bases, with 10 bases between. CDR1 MNHNS and CDR2 SASEGT come from the germline V gene. The CDR3 protein is CASTLQSSGNTIYF. DNA of the CDR3: TGTGCCAGCACCCTACAGAGCTCTGGAAACACCATATATTTT.

This clonotype was counted ten times or more. The rearrangement joins TRBV28 to TRBJ2-7; 12 bases are a match to TRBD2. Germline V gene data show CDR1 as MDHEN and CDR2 as SYDVKM. This CDR3 is built from 16 residues. The V and J ends lost 2 bases and 2 bases, in that order; junction bases with no gene match: 4. The CDR3 DNA reads TGTGCCAGCAGTTTAGGACTAGCGGGACCAGCCTACGAGCAGTACTTC. Translation gives CASSLGLAGPAYEQYF.